This T cell receptor beta chain was sequenced during a study of regulatory T cells in long-lasting Graves disease. The table lists this clonotype with a count of one. No antigen is known for it. Given a much more abundant clone one base away, this may be a read error. Time point given: newly diagnosed GD, antithyroid drugs for less than 3 months. The TCR library was made from RNA extracted from PBMCs. Study-level findings and limits: What was studied was peripheral blood only, and not thyroid tissue. Among samples with persistent disease, TRBV28, TRBJ1-2 and TRBJ2-5 were favored.

The CDR3 runs to 14 residues. Germline V gene data show CDR1 as LNHDA and CDR2 as SQIVND (reference sequence). V trimming: 3 bases; J trimming: 11 bases; junction bases outside the gene matches: 8. According to the study, TCR beta libraries were built with iRepertoire HTBI primers and CDR3-region Arm-PCR. TCRdb ran MiXCR on the multiplex PCR reads and lists one entry per CDR3 protein. Here the sample spans 400,000 to 450,000 distinct CDR3 sequences, just under 15% being singletons. These records were also assigned to another study, of T cells in Graves' hyperthyroidism and ophthalmopathy. That source notes: Together with thyroid ultrasound, orbital computed tomography, serum thyroxine and TRAb, clinical symptoms were used for diagnoses.

This TCR was recovered from a woman in her 30s with Graves disease. The chain has TRBV19 and TRBJ2-1; 9 bases line up with TRBD2. Material: peripheral blood mononuclear cells (PBMCs), obtained at new diagnosis, from a patient treated with antithyroid drugs. The CDR3 reads CASSILAGVSKQFF. CDR3 DNA: TGTGCCAGTAGTATTTTAGCGGGAGTCAGCAAGCAGTTCTTC.